The TCR beta chain described here comes from a study of T-cell reconstitution after alpha-beta-depleted transplantation in children. General study points: One year post-transplant, T-cell counts and diversity were largely derived from T cells produced anew.

About this clonotype: Its antigen is undetermined.

From germline, CDR1 is SQVTM and CDR2 ANQGSEA. The CDR3 totals 13 residues. J lost 5 bases, V lost 1 base, and 4 bases had no gene match. Preparation of the TCRbeta library involved a method that used unique molecular identifiers. MiXCR was run by TCRdb on the PCR reads, yielding one entry per CDR3 protein. The sample includes around 490,000 distinct CDR3 sequences, about an eighth of them seen just once. The chain uses TRBV29-1 and TRBJ2-7; 8 nucleotides match TRBD1. The sequencing used PBMCs, mostly from graft donor cells, collected 180 days after TCRalphabeta/CD19-depleted stem cell transplant. The sequence derives from a female patient aged 2-15 years who had a stem cell transplant for aplastic anemia, so the T cells may come from the graft donor. CDR3: CSVEGDRGHEQYF. For the CDR3, the DNA is TGCAGCGTTGAAGGCGACAGGGGCCACGAGCAGTACTTC.